The sequence of this T cell receptor beta chain was determined in a study of control samples from healthy donors and cancer patients. Trimming shortened V by 5 bases and J by 2 bases, and 15 bases separated the two germline ends. Germline V CDR1 and CDR2: MNHEY, SMNVEV (reference sequence). This CDR3 spans 15 amino acids. Method: immunoSEQ multiplex PCR; TCRdb's copy keeps in-frame clones and lacks some. The sample contains approximately 97,000 clones, 70% to 90% of which appear only once. The specimen was blood. The chain couples TRBV27 to TRBJ1-1; a weak D match, TRBD1 (5 bases). This TCR was sampled from a man aged 25 to 40 in good health. The CDR3 loop is CASSPHDSRNTEAFF. CDR3 in DNA: TGTGCCAGCAGTCCCCATGACAGCAGAAACACTGAAGCTTTCTTT.